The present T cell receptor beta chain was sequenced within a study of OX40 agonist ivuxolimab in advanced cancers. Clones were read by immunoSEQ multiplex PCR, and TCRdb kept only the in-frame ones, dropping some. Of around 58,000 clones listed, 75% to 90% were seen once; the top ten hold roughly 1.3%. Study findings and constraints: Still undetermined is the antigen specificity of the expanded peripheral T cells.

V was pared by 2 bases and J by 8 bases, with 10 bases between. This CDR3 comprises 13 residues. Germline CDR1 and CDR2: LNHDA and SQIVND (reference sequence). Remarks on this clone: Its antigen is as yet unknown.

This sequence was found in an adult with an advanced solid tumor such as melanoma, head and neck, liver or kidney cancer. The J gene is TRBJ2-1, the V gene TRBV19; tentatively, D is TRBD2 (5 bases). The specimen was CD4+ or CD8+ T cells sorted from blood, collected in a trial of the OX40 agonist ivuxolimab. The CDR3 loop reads CASSILRDDEQFF. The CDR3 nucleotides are TGTGCCAGTAGTATATTGAGGGATGATGAGCAGTTCTTC.